This TCR beta chain comes out of a study of blood T cell repertoires in COVID-19. Study-level background: The United States, Italy and Spain were the sources of the acute and convalescent COVID-19 samples.

Using immunoSEQ multiplex PCR, the repertoire was profiled, and TCRdb retains in-frame clones only, with some absent. The sample yields about 330,000 clones, 92% seen once. This CDR3 has 16 amino acids. In germline, CDR1 is MNHNS, CDR2 SASEGT. V dropped 4 bases and J dropped 5; count of bases not matched to a gene: 12. Across under 25 US areas, participants ranged in age from 18 to 89 years. Either two negative PCRs, clearance, or symptom resolution qualified Cohort 3 donors as recovered. The TCR was taken from a woman in her 30s who had recovered from COVID-19. The chain recombines TRBV6-1 with TRBJ2-5, with 8 bases matching TRBD1. The sequenced material came from PBMCs or T cells enriched from blood (not recorded which). DNA for the CDR3: TGTGCCAGCAGTGGACGGACAGGGAAAGTGGGGGAGACCCAGTACTTC. Translating it yields CASSGRTGKVGETQYF.